This T cell receptor (beta chain) was obtained from a study of T cells expressing NK-cell markers. Germline assignment: CDR1 SEHNR and CDR2 FQNEAQ (reference sequence). CDR3 length: 13 amino acids. UMIs accompanied the 5'RACE template switching by which TCR beta cDNA was made. TCRdb reprocessed the 5' RACE reads and reports one entry per CDR3 protein, with no DNA. This sample's table reports about 430,000 distinct CDR3 sequences. The chain employs TRBV7-9 and TRBJ1-4; absent DNA, TCRdb's TRBD1 call cannot be checked. Material: blood T cells: a sorted CD56 or NKG2C T cell subset, CD4+ or CD8+ T cells, or bulk PBMC T cells (not recorded which). The receptor comes from a woman between 50 and 59 years old in good health. Here the CDR3 reads CASSYDRGEKLFF.